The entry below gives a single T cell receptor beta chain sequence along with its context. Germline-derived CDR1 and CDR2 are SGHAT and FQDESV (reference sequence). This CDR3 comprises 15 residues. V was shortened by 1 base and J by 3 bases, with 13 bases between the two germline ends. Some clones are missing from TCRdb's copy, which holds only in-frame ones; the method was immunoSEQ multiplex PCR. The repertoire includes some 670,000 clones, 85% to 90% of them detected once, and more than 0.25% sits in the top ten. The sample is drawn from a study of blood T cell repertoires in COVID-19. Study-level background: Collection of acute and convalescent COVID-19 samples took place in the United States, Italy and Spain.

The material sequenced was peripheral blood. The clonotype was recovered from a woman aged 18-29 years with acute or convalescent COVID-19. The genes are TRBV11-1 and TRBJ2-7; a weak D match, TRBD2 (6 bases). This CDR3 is CASSLEVVGGYEQYF. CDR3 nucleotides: TGTGCCAGCAGCTTAGAGGTGGTGGGAGGCTACGAGCAGTACTTC.